This entry features one T cell receptor beta chain sequence. Method: immunoSEQ multiplex PCR; TCRdb's copy keeps in-frame clones and lacks some. The table lists 20,000 to 25,000 clones, 90% to 95% of them singletons. The data were obtained in a study of T cell changes during pregnancy in multiple sclerosis. CDR3 size: 15 residues. V gave up 1 base and J gave up 0 bases, with 8 bases separating them. CDR1 is KGHSH, CDR2 LQKENI, per germline. The receptor's source is a female donor with multiple sclerosis, enrolled in a pregnancy study. The V and J genes are TRBV18 and TRBJ2-3; a weak D match, TRBD1 (5 bases). Source: CD8+ T cells from peripheral blood mononuclear cells, taken in the third trimester of pregnancy. CDR3 residues: CASSPRAGSTDTQYF. The CDR3 DNA reads TGTGCCAGCTCACCACGGGCAGGGAGCACAGATACGCAGTATTTT.